This record concerns one T cell receptor beta chain sequence. The data belong to a study of shared T cell receptors in the human thymus. The assay was immunoSEQ multiplex PCR, and TCRdb's table has in-frame clones only and misses some. The sample includes roughly 660,000 clones, around nine tenths seen only once; the top ten take about 0.01%. Trimming took 5 bases from V and 0 from J; bases not matched to a gene: 5. CDR3 length: 15 amino acids. CDR1 and CDR2 from the germline V gene are SEHNR and FQNEAQ (reference sequence). Separately, the same data were catalogued under a study of human thymus T cells. That paper notes: The thymus was resected at corrective cardiac surgery. Thymic and blood repertoires seemed to favor certain V and J genes. Related studies noted strongly shared thymic repertoires across unrelated people.

This TCR derives from a boy younger than two with a congenital heart defect. Sequenced: thymocytes. The chain recombines TRBV7-9 with TRBJ2-3; 7 bases fit TRBD2. CDR3 DNA sequence: TGTGCCAGCAGCCCAGCGGGACCTAGCACAGATACGCAGTATTTT. It codes for CASSPAGPSTDTQYF.